A single sample is the source of the 9 T cell receptor beta chains below, sequenced in a study of T cell changes during pregnancy in multiple sclerosis. Measured with immunoSEQ multiplex PCR; TCRdb has only the in-frame clones, and not every one. Found here are roughly 30,000 clones, approximately 81% of them singletons; the top ten hold 6.5% to 9.5%. The sequencing used CD8+ T cells from peripheral blood mononuclear cells, collected after pregnancy. The receptor set was obtained from a female donor with multiple sclerosis, enrolled in a pregnancy study.

J is TRBJ1-1 and V is TRBV5-4, with 8 bases lining up with TRBD1. With 4 bases clipped from V and 1 base from J, the junction kept 6 bases outside the gene matches. CDR1 SGHNT and CDR2 YYREEE come from the germline V gene (reference sequence). The CDR3 is made up of 15 amino acids. The CDR3 DNA follows: TGTGCCAGCAGCCCAACCGGGACAGGGAACACTGAAGCTTTCTTT. Its protein product is CASSPTGTGNTEAFF.

This clone was counted only a few times. This chain connects TRBV10-1 to TRBJ1-2; no reliable D call. CDR1 is WNHNN and CDR2 is SYGVQD in the germline V gene (reference sequence). With 7 bases removed from V and 4 bases from J, the gap between germline ends came to 10 bases. The CDR3 loop spans 12 amino acids. In nucleotides, the CDR3 is TGCGCCAGCACCGCGAGTCGCTATGGCTACACCTTC. The encoded protein is CASTASRYGYTF.

J is TRBJ2-2 and V is TRBV7-2, with unresolved D. The CDR3 covers 13 residues. Looked up from germline, CDR1 is SGHTA and CDR2 is FQGNSA. Trimming removed 6 bases from V and 7 bases from J, with 12 bases in between. CDR3 amino acids: CASSLDNHGELFF. CDR3 sequence (DNA): TGTGCCAGCAGTCTCGACAATCACGGGGAGCTGTTTTTT. The full variable domain, with the rest looked up from reference TRBV7-2 and TRBJ2-2, is GAGVSQSPSNKVTEKGKDVELRCDPISGHTALYWYRQSLGQGLEFLIYFQGNSAPDKSGLPSDRFSAERTGGSVSTLTIQRTQQEDSAVYLCASSLDNHGELFFGEGSRLTVL.

This clone was seen a handful of times. This chain uses TRBV4-1 with TRBJ2-7, with 7 bases matching TRBD2. J lost 3 bases, V lost 3 bases, and 5 bases had no gene match. Germline V CDR1 and CDR2: MGHRA, YSYEKL. This CDR3 region has 14 residues. CDR3 coding DNA: TGCGCCAGCAGCCAGGGGACTACTCACTACGAGCAGTACTTC. This translates into CASSQGTTHYEQYF.

The chain has TRBV9 and TRBJ2-7, with 8 bases identical to TRBD1. The germline V gene has CDR1 SGDLS and CDR2 YYNGEE. The CDR3 loop spans 14 amino acids. V gave up 0 bases and J gave up 4 bases; unmatched junction bases: 3. The DNA for the CDR3 is TGTGCCAGCAGCGTAGCAGGGGGCGGGTACGAGCAGTACTTC. This translates into CASSVAGGGYEQYF.

A single count supports this clone. The chain uses TRBV7-2 and TRBJ2-5; 7 bases match TRBD2. V was clipped by 1 base and J by 1 base; unmatched bases: 9. Germline CDR1 reads SGHTA; CDR2 reads FQGNSA. This CDR3 has 17 residues. CDR3 nucleotides: TGTGCCAGCAGCTTAGAATTCCAGCGGGGCCCCCAAGAGACCCAGTACTTC. This encodes CASSLEFQRGPQETQYF.

This chain uses TRBV30 with TRBJ2-5; TRBD1 matches 7 bases. From germline, CDR1 is GTSNPN and CDR2 SVGIG (reference sequence). The J segment lost 5 bases and the V segment lost 2 bases, leaving 11 bases of the junction unmatched. The CDR3 runs to 15 residues. The CDR3 here is CAWSSTGAVGETQYF. As DNA, the CDR3 is TGTGCCTGGAGTTCCACAGGGGCTGTAGGTGAGACCCAGTACTTC.

The chain couples TRBV6-5 to TRBJ1-6; unclear D gene. The germline V gene encodes CDR1 MNHEY and CDR2 SVGAGI. The CDR3 sequence is 14 residues long. V dropped 3 bases and J dropped 9 bases, with 12 bases sitting between them. This chain's CDR3 is CASSYIREISPLHF. The CDR3 bases are TGTGCCAGCAGTTATATACGGGAAATTTCACCCCTCCACTTT.

The CDR3 DNA reads TGTGCCAGCAGTTACGGGACACCCTATAATTCACCCCTCCACTTT. Amino acid sequence: CASSYGTPYNSPLHF. The J gene is TRBJ1-6, the V gene TRBV6-5, with TRBD1 as a possible D gene (6 bases). The V gene's germline CDR1 is MNHEY and CDR2 SVGAGI. V lost 2 bases and J lost 2, with 7 bases in between. The CDR3 runs to 15 residues.